Below are 20 T cell receptor beta chains sequenced from a single sample in a study of blood T cell repertoires in COVID-19. This table comes from immunoSEQ multiplex PCR, and its TCRdb copy is limited to in-frame clones, with some not included. The data show roughly 370,000 clones, with approximately 87% seen just once and roughly a tenth held by the top ten. Sequences were obtained from PBMCs or T cells enriched from blood (not recorded which). These receptors came from a woman aged 45-59 years who had recovered from COVID-19.

The chain has TRBV19 and TRBJ1-1; 9 nucleotides align to TRBD1. Per the germline V gene, CDR1 is LNHDA and CDR2 is SQIVND (reference sequence). The length of the CDR3 is 17 residues. J lost 10 bases, V lost 6 bases, and 21 bases had no gene match. CDR3 in amino acids: CASRGEGQGLFGRAAFF. The CDR3 region has the DNA TGTGCCAGTAGGGGTGAGGGACAGGGTCTATTCGGGAGAGCAGCTTTCTTT.

The chain joins TRBV30 to TRBJ2-4, with no clear D. The V gene lost 0 bases and the J gene lost 6 bases, with 6 bases spanning the gap. Germline assignment: CDR1 GTSNPN and CDR2 SVGIG (reference sequence). The CDR3 is made up of 12 amino acids. CDR3: CAWSVQRNIQYF. DNA of the CDR3: TGTGCCTGGAGTGTACAGAGAAACATTCAGTACTTC.

V usage is TRBV21-1 and J usage is TRBJ2-1; the D call TRBD1 from the table was never checked on the DNA. TRBV21-1 is given as a pseudogene. The CDR3 spans 16 residues. Here the CDR3 DNA reads TGTGCCAGCAGCCCGCCGGACAGGGGTCTTTTGAATGAGCAGTTCTTC. The encoded protein is CASSPPDRGLLNEQFF.

This chain uses TRBV3-1 (or the pseudogene TRBV3-2) with TRBJ2-7, with 9 bases identical to TRBD1. Unmatched junction bases numbered 5, after V lost 3 bases and J lost 2 bases. Germline-derived CDR1 and CDR2 are LGHDT and YNNKEL (reference sequence). The CDR3 sequence is 15 residues long. The CDR3 DNA is TGTGCCAGCAGCCATGGAGACAGGGGGGCCTACGAGCAGTACTTC. Residues: CASSHGDRGAYEQYF.

The rearrangement links TRBV7-9 to TRBJ1-1; D remains ambiguous. V shed 5 bases and J shed 7 bases, with 8 bases lying between them. CDR1 is SEHNR and CDR2 is FQNEAQ in the germline V gene (reference sequence). The CDR3 runs 11 residues. The CDR3 coding sequence is TGTGCCAGCAGCCCGTACTATGAAGCTTTCTTT. Its translation: CASSPYYEAFF.

This chain uses TRBV5-1 with TRBJ2-1; D is perhaps TRBD2 (5 bases). With 0 bases removed from V and 9 bases from J, the gap between germline ends came to 13 bases. The CDR3 runs to 14 residues. In germline, CDR1 is SGHRS, CDR2 YFSETQ. In DNA form, the CDR3 reads TGCGCCAGCAGCTTGGAGGACTGGGTGGGTGAGCAGTTCTTC. This sequence encodes CASSLEDWVGEQFF.

The chain has TRBV3-1 (or the pseudogene TRBV3-2) and TRBJ2-5; 8 bases are a match to TRBD2. The CDR3 extends over 16 amino acids. V was pared by 1 base and J by 9 bases, with 13 bases of the junction left unmatched. Germline CDR1 reads LGHDT; CDR2 reads YNNKEL (reference sequence). Here the CDR3 reads CASSQGGGTSRSSQYF. The DNA of the CDR3 is TGTGCCAGCAGCCAAGGGGGCGGGACTAGTCGCTCGTCCCAGTACTTC.

This chain's CDR3 is CASNAGSIWGYTF. CDR3 DNA sequence: TGTGCCAGCAACGCAGGATCGATCTGGGGCTACACCTTC. This rearrangement joins TRBV28 to TRBJ1-2; D gene uncertain. The CDR3 covers 13 residues. The germline V and J ends were trimmed by 7 bases and 8 bases, with 17 bases remaining between them. Germline V lookup: CDR1 MDHEN, CDR2 SYDVKM.

This chain connects TRBV3-1 (or the pseudogene TRBV3-2) to TRBJ1-1; D is unresolved. V dropped 1 base and J dropped 1 base, with 10 bases sitting between them. Germline V gene sequence: CDR1 LGHDT, CDR2 YNNKEL (reference sequence). The CDR3 is 15 residues long. The CDR3 loop is CASSQVDTPNTEAFF. CDR3 nucleotide sequence: TGTGCCAGCAGCCAAGTCGACACCCCGAACACTGAAGCTTTCTTT.

The chain recombines TRBV9 with TRBJ1-6, with a weak D call TRBD1 (6 bases). Germline lookup yields CDR1 SGDLS and CDR2 YYNGEE. CDR3 length equals 19 residues. V shed 0 bases and J shed 6 bases, with 22 bases lying between them. CDR3 sequence: CASSVEQGRIDVFNSPLHF. The CDR3 bases are TGTGCCAGCAGCGTAGAACAGGGACGAATAGATGTTTTTAATTCACCCCTCCACTTT.

The chain carries TRBV5-4 and TRBJ1-1; maybe TRBD1 (5 bases). This CDR3 region has 15 residues. V lost 3 bases to trimming and J lost 1 base, with 13 bases between them. Germline CDR1 and CDR2: SGHNT and YYREEE (reference sequence). CDR3 loop: CASSYGGDGNTEAFF. The DNA for the CDR3 is TGTGCCAGCAGCTATGGGGGGGATGGGAACACTGAAGCTTTCTTT.

CDR3 loop: CASSREGGPFGYTF. CDR3 nucleotides: TGTGCCAGCAGTCGGGAGGGGGGACCTTTTGGCTACACCTTC. This rearrangement joins TRBV6-5 to TRBJ1-2; tentative D call: TRBD1 (6 bases). V was pared by 5 bases and J by 7 bases, with 17 bases between. This CDR3 has 14 residues. CDR1 is MNHEY, CDR2 SVGAGI, per germline.

This rearrangement joins TRBV18 to TRBJ1-1; 12 bases are shared with TRBD1. The CDR3 length is 15 residues. CDR1 is KGHSH, CDR2 LQKENI, per germline. The J segment lost 5 bases and the V segment lost 5 bases, leaving 6 bases of the junction unmatched. The CDR3 sequence: CASSSGQGAGTEAFF. For the CDR3, the DNA is TGTGCCAGCTCATCGGGACAGGGGGCGGGTACTGAAGCTTTCTTT.

V and J are TRBV11-2 and TRBJ2-1, with 12 bases that match TRBD2. J gave up 6 bases and V 1 base, and 10 bases lay outside the gene matches. This CDR3 has 18 residues. CDR1 and CDR2 from the germline V gene are SGHAT and FQNNGV. CDR3 nucleotides: TGTGCCAGCAGCTTAGTATCGGCTAGCGGGGGGGTAGGCAATGAGCAGTTCTTC. It translates to CASSLVSASGGVGNEQFF.

J is TRBJ1-1 and V is TRBV3-1 (or the pseudogene TRBV3-2), with D tentatively TRBD1 (5 bases). Germline V gives CDR1 LGHDT, CDR2 YNNKEL (reference sequence). This CDR3 is 15 amino acids long. V lost 1 base and J lost 5, with 14 bases in between. This chain's CDR3 is CASSQAFGGGTEAFF. As DNA, the CDR3 is TGTGCCAGCAGCCAAGCGTTTGGGGGAGGGACTGAAGCTTTCTTT.

The chain employs TRBV11-2 and TRBJ2-2; 13 nucleotides agree with TRBD2. J gave up 4 bases and V 1 base, and 3 bases lay outside the gene matches. The CDR3 runs 17 residues. Germline lookup yields CDR1 SGHAT and CDR2 FQNNGV. The CDR3 nucleotides read TGTGCCAGCAGCTTAGCCGGGACTAGCGGGGCCACCGGGGAGCTGTTTTTT. It yields the protein CASSLAGTSGATGELFF.

The chain combines TRBV2 with TRBJ1-1, with unresolved D. Germline CDR1 SNHLY, CDR2 FYNNEI. With 3 bases removed from V and 0 bases from J, the gap between germline ends came to 5 bases. The CDR3 has 13 amino acids. CDR3 amino acids: CASSDRLNTEAFF. CDR3 DNA sequence: TGTGCCAGCAGTGACAGGCTGAACACTGAAGCTTTCTTT.

V usage is TRBV19 and J usage is TRBJ1-2; D is uncertain. The CDR3 runs 14 residues. Germline lookup yields CDR1 LNHDA and CDR2 SQIVND (reference sequence). V shed 3 bases and J shed 4 bases, with 12 bases lying between them. This chain's CDR3 is CASSMERPLYGYTF. The CDR3 bases are TGTGCCAGTAGTATGGAGCGGCCCCTCTATGGCTACACCTTC.

V usage is TRBV19 and J usage is TRBJ2-2; possible D gene TRBD1, 5 bases. The CDR3 runs 15 residues. Germline V gene lookup returns CDR1 LNHDA and CDR2 SQIVND (reference sequence). The germline V and J ends were trimmed by 3 bases and 2 bases, with 10 bases remaining between them. In DNA, the CDR3 is TGTGCCAGTAGTATCGACAGCCAAAACACCGGGGAGCTGTTTTTT. As protein: CASSIDSQNTGELFF.

This chain uses TRBV12-5 with TRBJ2-3; 7 bases fit TRBD1. Trimming cost V 1 base and J 4 bases; bases outside gene matches: 8. Germline CDR1 reads LGHNT; CDR2 reads FRNRAP. CDR3 length equals 16 residues. In nucleotides, the CDR3 is TGTGCTAGTGGTTTGGGGCAGACAGGGACCGCAGATACGCAGTATTTT. This encodes CASGLGQTGTADTQYF.